A selection of T cell receptor beta chains follows, all from one sample in a study of Graves' ophthalmopathy and Graves' hyperthyroidism. TCRdb reanalysed the multiplex PCR reads using MiXCR and keeps one entry per CDR3 protein. The sample yields over 150,000 distinct CDR3 sequences, less than 45% seen once. Sequencing used peripheral blood. The receptors originated from a woman aged 35 to 49 with Graves' ophthalmopathy. Each CDR3 is given with its conserved first and last residue. A D gene is named only where the DNA matches it firmly. Clone size is stated in some rows and not others, as once, few, many or a class when expanded.

v_gene	d_gene	abundance	j_gene	CDR3aa	CDR3nt
TRBV13	TRBD2	.	TRBJ2-7	CASSHSGRVHEQYF	TGTGCCAGCAGCCATAGCGGGAGGGTCCACGAGCAGTACTTC
TRBV19	.	many	TRBJ1-5	CASSIDLVQEYQPQHF	TGTGCCAGTAGTATAGATTTAGTACAGGAGTATCAGCCCCAGCATTTT
TRBV28	.	.	TRBJ2-5	CASTSSGIQETQYF	TGTGCCAGCACCTCTTCAGGGATCCAAGAGACCCAGTACTTC
TRBV15	TRBD1	many	TRBJ2-7	CATSRAMTGDEQYF	TGTGCCACCAGCAGAGCTATGACAGGGGACGAGCAGTACTTC
TRBV12-3/TRBV12-4	TRBD1	few	TRBJ1-6	CASNPGQGSPLHF	TGTGCCAGCAACCCGGGACAGGGTTCACCCCTCCACTTT
TRBV27	TRBD2	many	TRBJ2-7	CASRPTSGRAYEQYF	TGTGCCAGCAGACCGACTAGCGGGCGGGCCTACGAGCAGTACTTC
TRBV6-1	.	.	TRBJ1-5	CASSDRSGSNQPQHF	TGTGCCAGCAGTGATAGAAGTGGTAGCAATCAGCCCCAGCATTTT
TRBV11-2	TRBD1	.	TRBJ1-2	CASSSRQGETGTF	TGTGCCAGCAGCTCCCGACAGGGCGAGACGGGGACCTTC
TRBV27	TRBD1	many	TRBJ1-1	CASSSRQTQGGTEAFF	TGTGCCAGCAGTAGCCGACAGACCCAGGGGGGCACTGAAGCTTTCTTT
TRBV6-2/TRBV6-3	.	.	TRBJ1-2	CASRKQGRYGYTF	TGTGCCAGCAGAAAACAGGGTCGGTATGGCTACACCTTC
TRBV6-1	TRBD2	.	TRBJ2-5	CASSPSGAGAGETQYF	TGTGCCAGCAGCCCCAGCGGAGCGGGAGCGGGAGAGACCCAGTACTTC
TRBV6-5	TRBD1	.	TRBJ2-5	CASSYSRQGAYGETQYF	TGTGCCAGCAGTTACTCAAGACAGGGGGCGTATGGAGAGACCCAGTACTTC
TRBV11-2	.	.	TRBJ1-6	CASSLYGVQESSYNSPLHF	TGTGCCAGCAGCTTATACGGAGTCCAGGAGAGCTCCTATAATTCACCCCTCCACTTT